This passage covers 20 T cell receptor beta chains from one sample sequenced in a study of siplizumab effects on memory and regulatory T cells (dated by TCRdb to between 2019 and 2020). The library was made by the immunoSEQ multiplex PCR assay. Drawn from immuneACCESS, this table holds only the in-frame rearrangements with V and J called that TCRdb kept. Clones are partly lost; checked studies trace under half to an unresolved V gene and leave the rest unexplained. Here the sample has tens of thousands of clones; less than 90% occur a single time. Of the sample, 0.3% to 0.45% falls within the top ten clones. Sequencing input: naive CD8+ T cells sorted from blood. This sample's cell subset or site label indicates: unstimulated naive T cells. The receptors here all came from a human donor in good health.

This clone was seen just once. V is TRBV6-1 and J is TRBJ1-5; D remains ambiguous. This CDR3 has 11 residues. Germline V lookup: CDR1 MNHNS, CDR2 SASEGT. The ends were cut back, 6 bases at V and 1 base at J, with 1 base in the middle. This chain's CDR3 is CASRSNQPQHF. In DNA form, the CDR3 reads TGTGCCAGCAGAAGCAATCAGCCCCAGCATTTT.

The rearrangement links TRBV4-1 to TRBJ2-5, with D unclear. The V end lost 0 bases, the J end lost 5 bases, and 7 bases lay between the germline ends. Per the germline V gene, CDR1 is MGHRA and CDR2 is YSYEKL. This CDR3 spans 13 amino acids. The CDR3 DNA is TGCGCCAGCAGCCAAGAAATTTATGAGACCCAGTACTTC. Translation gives CASSQEIYETQYF.

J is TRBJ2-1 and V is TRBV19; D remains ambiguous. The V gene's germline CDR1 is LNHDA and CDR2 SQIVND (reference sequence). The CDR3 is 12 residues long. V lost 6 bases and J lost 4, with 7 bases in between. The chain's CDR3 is CASSLGYNEQFF. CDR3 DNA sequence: TGTGCCAGTAGCCTTGGGTACAATGAGCAGTTCTTC.

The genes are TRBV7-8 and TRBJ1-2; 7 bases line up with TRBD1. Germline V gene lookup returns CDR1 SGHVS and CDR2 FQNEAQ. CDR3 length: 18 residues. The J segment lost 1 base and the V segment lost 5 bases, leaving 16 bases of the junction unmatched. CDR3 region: CASSLDRVGEELNYGYTF. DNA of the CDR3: TGTGCCAGCAGCCTAGACAGGGTGGGAGAGGAACTTAACTATGGCTACACCTTC. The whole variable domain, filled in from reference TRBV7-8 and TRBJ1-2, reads GAGVSQSPRYKVAKRGQDVALRCDPISGHVSLFWYQQALGQGPEFLTYFQNEAQLDKSGLPSDRFFAERPEGSVSTLKIQRTQQEDSAVYLCASSLDRVGEELNYGYTFGSGTRLTVV.

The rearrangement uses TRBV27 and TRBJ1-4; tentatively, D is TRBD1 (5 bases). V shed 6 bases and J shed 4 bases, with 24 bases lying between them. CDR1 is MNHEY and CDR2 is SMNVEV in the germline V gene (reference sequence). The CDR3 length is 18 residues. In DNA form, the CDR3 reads TGTGCCAGCAGCTCGCTTATGGTAAACGAGGGGCTTAATGAAAAACTGTTTTTT. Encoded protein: CASSSLMVNEGLNEKLFF.

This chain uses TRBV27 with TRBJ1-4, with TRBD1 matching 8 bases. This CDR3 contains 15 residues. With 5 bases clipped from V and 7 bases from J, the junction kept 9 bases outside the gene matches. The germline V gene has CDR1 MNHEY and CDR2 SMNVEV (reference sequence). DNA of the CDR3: TGTGCCAGCAGTGGAGCGGACAGGGCGACTGAAAAACTGTTTTTT. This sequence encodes CASSGADRATEKLFF.

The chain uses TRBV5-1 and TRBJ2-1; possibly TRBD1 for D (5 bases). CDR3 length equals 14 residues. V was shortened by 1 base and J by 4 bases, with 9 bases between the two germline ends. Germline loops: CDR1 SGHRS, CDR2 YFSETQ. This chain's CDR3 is CASSLWQGYNEQFF. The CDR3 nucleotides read TGCGCCAGCAGCTTGTGGCAGGGATACAATGAGCAGTTCTTC.

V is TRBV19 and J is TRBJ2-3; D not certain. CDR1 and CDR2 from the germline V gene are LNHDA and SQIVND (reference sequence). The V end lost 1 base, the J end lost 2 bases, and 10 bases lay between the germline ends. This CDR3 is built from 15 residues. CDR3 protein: CASSIAPSATDTQYF. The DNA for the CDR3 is TGTGCCAGTAGTATAGCGCCCTCAGCCACAGATACGCAGTATTTT.

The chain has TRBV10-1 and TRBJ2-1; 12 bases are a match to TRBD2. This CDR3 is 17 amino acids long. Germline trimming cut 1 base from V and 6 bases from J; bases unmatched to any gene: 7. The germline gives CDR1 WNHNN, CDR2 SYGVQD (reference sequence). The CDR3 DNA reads TGCGCCAGCAGTGAGTTTGTGGCTAGCGGGAGGGCCAATGAGCAGTTCTTC. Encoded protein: CASSEFVASGRANEQFF.

DNA for the CDR3: TGTGCTAGTGCCTTGGGTAGCGGGAGAACAGATACGCAGTATTTT. Protein sequence: CASALGSGRTDTQYF. This sequence joins TRBV12-5 and TRBJ2-3, with 9 bases matching TRBD2. Germline CDR1 and CDR2: LGHNT and FRNRAP. Losses at the gene ends were 7 bases for V and 3 bases for J; bases not matched to a gene: 8. The CDR3 runs 15 residues.

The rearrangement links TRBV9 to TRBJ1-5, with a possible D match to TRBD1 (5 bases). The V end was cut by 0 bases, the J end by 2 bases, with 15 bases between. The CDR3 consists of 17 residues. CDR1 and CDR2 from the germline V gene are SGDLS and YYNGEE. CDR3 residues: CASSVARGGSGNQPQHF. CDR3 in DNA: TGTGCCAGCAGCGTAGCTCGGGGGGGGTCGGGCAATCAGCCCCAGCATTTT. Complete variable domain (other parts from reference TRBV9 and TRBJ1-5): DSGVTQTPKHLITATGQRVTLRCSPRSGDLSVYWYQQSLDQGLQFLIQYYNGEERAKGNILERFSAQQFPDLHSELNLSSLELGDSALYFCASSVARGGSGNQPQHFGDGTRLSIL.

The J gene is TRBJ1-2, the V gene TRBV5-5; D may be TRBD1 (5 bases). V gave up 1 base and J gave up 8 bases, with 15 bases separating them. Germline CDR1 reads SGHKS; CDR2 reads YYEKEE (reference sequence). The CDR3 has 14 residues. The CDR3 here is CASSLIVGREGYTF. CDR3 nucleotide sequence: TGTGCCAGCAGCTTGATAGTTGGCAGGGAAGGCTACACCTTC.

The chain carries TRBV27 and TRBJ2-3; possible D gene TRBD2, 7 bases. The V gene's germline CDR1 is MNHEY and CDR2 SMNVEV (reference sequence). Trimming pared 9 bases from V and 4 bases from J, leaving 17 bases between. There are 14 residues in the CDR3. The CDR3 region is CASRKGGIADTQYF. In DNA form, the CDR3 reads TGTGCCAGTCGGAAGGGGGGGATCGCAGATACGCAGTATTTT.

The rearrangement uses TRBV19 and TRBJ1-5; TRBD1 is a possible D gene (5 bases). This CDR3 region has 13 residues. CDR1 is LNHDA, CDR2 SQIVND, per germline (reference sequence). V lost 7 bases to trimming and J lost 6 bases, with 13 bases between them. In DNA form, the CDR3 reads TGTGCCAGTACCCCCCTAGGGGTTCAGCCCCAGCATTTT. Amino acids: CASTPLGVQPQHF.

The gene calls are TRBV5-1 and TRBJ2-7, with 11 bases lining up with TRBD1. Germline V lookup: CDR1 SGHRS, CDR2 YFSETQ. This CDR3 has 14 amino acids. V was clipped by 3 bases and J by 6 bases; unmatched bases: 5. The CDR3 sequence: CASSYGTGGREQYF. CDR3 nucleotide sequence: TGCGCCAGCAGCTACGGGACAGGGGGTCGCGAGCAGTACTTC. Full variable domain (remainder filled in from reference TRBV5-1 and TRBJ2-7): KAGVTQTPRYLIKTRGQQVTLSCSPISGHRSVSWYQQTPGQGLQFLFEYFSETQRNKGNFPGRFSGRQFSNSRSEMNVSTLELGDSALYLCASSYGTGGREQYFGPGTRLTVT.

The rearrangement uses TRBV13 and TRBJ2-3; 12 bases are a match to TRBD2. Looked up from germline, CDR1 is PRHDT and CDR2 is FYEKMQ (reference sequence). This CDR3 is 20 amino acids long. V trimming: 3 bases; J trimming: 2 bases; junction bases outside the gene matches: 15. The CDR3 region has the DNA TGTGCCAGCAGCTTCTCCCCGACTAGCGGGGGCCTAACCTCCACAGATACGCAGTATTTT. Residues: CASSFSPTSGGLTSTDTQYF.

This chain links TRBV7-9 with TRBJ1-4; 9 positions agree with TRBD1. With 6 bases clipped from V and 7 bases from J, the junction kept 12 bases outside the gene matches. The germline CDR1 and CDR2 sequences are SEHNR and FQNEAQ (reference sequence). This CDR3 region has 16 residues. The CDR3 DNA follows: TGTGCCAGCAGTTCACCAGGACAGGGGTTTCGTGAAAAACTGTTTTTT. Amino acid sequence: CASSSPGQGFREKLFF.

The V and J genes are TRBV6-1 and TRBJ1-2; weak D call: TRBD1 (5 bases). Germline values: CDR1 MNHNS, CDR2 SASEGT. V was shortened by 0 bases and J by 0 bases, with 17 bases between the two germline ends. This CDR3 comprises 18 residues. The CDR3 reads CASSEARPPGPTNYGYTF. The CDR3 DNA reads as TGTGCCAGCAGTGAAGCTCGGCCTCCGGGACCTACTAACTATGGCTACACCTTC.

The CDR3 DNA follows: TGCGCCAGCAGCGGGACGGCCAGTTCCTACGAGCAGTACTTC. It yields the protein CASSGTASSYEQYF. The V call is TRBV4-1, the J call TRBJ2-7, with D possibly called TRBD1 or TRBD2 (5 bases each). Germline assignment: CDR1 MGHRA and CDR2 YSYEKL. The CDR3 consists of 14 residues. The V end was cut by 5 bases, the J end by 1 base, with 12 bases between.

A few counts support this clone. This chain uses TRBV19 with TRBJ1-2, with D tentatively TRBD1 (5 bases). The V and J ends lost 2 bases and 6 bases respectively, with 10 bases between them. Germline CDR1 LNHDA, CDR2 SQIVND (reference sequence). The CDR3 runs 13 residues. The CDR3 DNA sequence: TGTGCCAGTAGTATACCAGGGACCCATGGCTACACCTTC. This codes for CASSIPGTHGYTF.